Below, 30 T cell receptor beta chains from the same sample are listed, as sequenced in a study of shared clonotypes between healthy human individuals (dated by TCRdb to about 2020). The protocol used for the library was the immunoSEQ multiplex PCR assay. TCRdb carries this immuneACCESS record with in-frame sequences only. Its versions omit some clonotypes, under half of them owing to an unresolved V gene in the studies checked, with the rest unexplained. The sample includes about 530,000 clones, with 75% to 80% observed a single time. The ten most abundant clones make up around 12% of the sample. Sequencing input: PBMCs. The receptor set was obtained from a woman in her thirties or forties in good health. Some clones in this sample may be carry-over from other donors' samples.

J is TRBJ2-3 and V is TRBV4-2; TRBD2 aligns across 10 bases. The CDR3 extends over 16 amino acids. Germline loops: CDR1 LGHNA, CDR2 YNFKEQ. The junction had 5 bases not matched to a gene; V was cut back by 4 bases and J by 1 base. DNA of the CDR3: TGTGCCAGCAGCCGTTGGGGGACTAGCGGCACAGATACGCAGTATTTT. Translating it yields CASSRWGTSGTDTQYF.

This chain connects TRBV6-1 to TRBJ2-5; D ambiguous. The ends were cut back, 2 bases at V and 9 bases at J, with 16 bases in the middle. Per germline, CDR1 MNHNS and CDR2 SASEGT. The CDR3 is made up of 14 amino acids. The CDR3 spells CASSELGPAEAQYF. The DNA for the CDR3 is TGTGCCAGCAGTGAACTGGGCCCCGCTGAGGCCCAGTACTTC.

The chain uses TRBV9 and TRBJ2-5, with TRBD2 as a possible D gene (5 bases). Trimming took off 9 bases at V and 1 base at J, with 16 bases between the two ends. The V gene's germline CDR1 is SGDLS and CDR2 YYNGEE. The CDR3 extends over 14 amino acids. The CDR3 sequence: CAIAKRTAQETQYF. In nucleotides, the CDR3 is TGTGCCATTGCTAAGCGGACCGCCCAAGAGACCCAGTACTTC. Variable domain in full (rest from reference TRBV9 and TRBJ2-5): DSGVTQTPKHLITATGQRVTLRCSPRSGDLSVYWYQQSLDQGLQFLIQYYNGEERAKGNILERFSAQQFPDLHSELNLSSLELGDSALYFCAIAKRTAQETQYFGPGTRLLVL.

V usage is TRBV15 and J usage is TRBJ2-5; the match to TRBD2 covers 7 bases. With the DNA end fitting TRBJ2-7 better, the J assignment may be wrong. The V gene's germline CDR1 is LNHNV and CDR2 YYDKDF (reference sequence). The CDR3 is 15 residues long. The CDR3 nucleotides read TGTGCCACCAGCGCGGCCATGGCGGGGGCCTACGAGCAGTACTTC. It translates to CATSAAMAGAYEQYF.

The chain joins TRBV7-8 to TRBJ1-3; D may be TRBD1 (5 bases). CDR1 and CDR2 from the germline V gene are SGHVS and FQNEAQ. This CDR3 region has 14 residues. Trimming stripped 0 bases from V and 4 bases from J, with 7 bases between. The CDR3 coding sequence is TGTGCCAGCAGCTTAGCGGGACTAGGAAACACCATATATTTT. It encodes CASSLAGLGNTIYF.

Only a few counts were recorded for this clone. J is TRBJ2-3 and V is TRBV10-3; 16 bases fit TRBD2. The CDR3 spans 14 residues. With 10 bases clipped from V and 5 bases from J, the junction kept 3 bases outside the gene matches. CDR1 is ENHRY, CDR2 SYGVKD, per germline. The CDR3 reads CATGLAGGGDTQYF. The CDR3 bases are TGTGCCACGGGACTAGCGGGGGGGGGAGATACGCAGTATTTT.

The chain links TRBV7-2 to TRBJ2-7, with 8 bases that match TRBD1. The CDR3 contains 17 residues. Per germline, CDR1 SGHTA and CDR2 FQGNSA. J gave up 3 bases and V 1 base, and 11 bases lay outside the gene matches. This chain's CDR3 is CASSLGQGMNRLYEQYF. CDR3 bases: TGTGCCAGCAGCTTAGGACAGGGGATGAACCGACTCTACGAGCAGTACTTC.

The CDR3: CASRRRVGYEQYF. The CDR3 bases are TGTGCCAGCAGGCGGAGGGTAGGTTACGAGCAGTACTTC. This chain joins TRBV5-8 and TRBJ2-7; D is perhaps TRBD2 (6 bases). The CDR3 has 13 residues. CDR1 is SGHTS, CDR2 YDEGEE, per germline. Trimming shortened V by 5 bases and J by 4 bases, and 13 bases separated the two germline ends.

V and J are TRBV7-9 and TRBJ2-7, with a tentative D call TRBD2 (6 bases). The length of the CDR3 is 16 residues. Germline V CDR1 and CDR2: SEHNR, FQNEAQ (reference sequence). Trimming took off 2 bases at V and 5 bases at J, with 19 bases between the two ends. CDR3 coding DNA: TGTGCCAGCAGCTTAACACCGGGACTGGCGGAAGACGAGCAGTACTTC. Translation gives CASSLTPGLAEDEQYF.

The V gene is TRBV28, the J gene TRBJ2-7, with 9 bases that match TRBD2. CDR1 and CDR2 from the germline V gene are MDHEN and SYDVKM. The CDR3 covers 15 residues. Trimming took 6 bases from V and 4 from J; bases not matched to a gene: 10. CDR3 DNA: TGTGCCAGCAGACCTCCGGGACTAGCTTTTTACGAGCAGTACTTC. Protein: CASRPPGLAFYEQYF. Filled out from reference TRBV28 and TRBJ2-7, the complete variable domain reads DVKVTQSSRYLVKRTGEKVFLECVQDMDHENMFWYRQDPGLGLRLIYFSYDVKMKEKGDIPEGYSVSREKKERFSLILESASTNQTSMYLCASRPPGLAFYEQYFGPGTRLTVT.

V and J are TRBV28 and TRBJ2-7; D ambiguous. The CDR3 extends over 14 amino acids. Germline V CDR1 and CDR2: MDHEN, SYDVKM. Trimming shortened V by 2 bases and J by 0 bases, and 8 bases separated the two germline ends. The CDR3 reads CASSLGGYSYEQYF. In DNA form, the CDR3 reads TGTGCCAGCAGTTTAGGCGGATACTCCTACGAGCAGTACTTC. Full variable domain (outside the CDR3, taken from reference TRBV28 and TRBJ2-7): DVKVTQSSRYLVKRTGEKVFLECVQDMDHENMFWYRQDPGLGLRLIYFSYDVKMKEKGDIPEGYSVSREKKERFSLILESASTNQTSMYLCASSLGGYSYEQYFGPGTRLTVT.

The chain couples TRBV5-1 to TRBJ2-1; 8 nucleotides line up with TRBD2. Germline values: CDR1 SGHRS, CDR2 YFSETQ. Unmatched junction bases numbered 11, after V lost 0 bases and J lost 3 bases. CDR3 length: 18 amino acids. The CDR3 spells CASSLEGLAGRFYNEQFF. The CDR3, as DNA: TGCGCCAGCAGCTTGGAAGGATTAGCGGGAAGGTTCTACAATGAGCAGTTCTTC.

The chain links TRBV4-2 to TRBJ2-7, with 10 bases identical to TRBD1. V was pared by 2 bases and J by 3 bases, with 4 bases of the junction left unmatched. The CDR3 is 15 residues long. Germline V lookup: CDR1 LGHNA, CDR2 YNFKEQ. DNA for the CDR3: TGTGCCAGCAGCCAACCGGGACAGGGGTACTACGAGCAGTACTTC. Amino acids: CASSQPGQGYYEQYF.

This clone occurred many times. The chain uses TRBV7-8 and TRBJ2-2; D is ambiguous. The CDR3 is 15 amino acids. Trimming removed 1 base at V and 3 bases at J, with 9 bases between. In germline, CDR1 is SGHVS, CDR2 FQNEAQ. CDR3 protein: CASSLVVLHTGELFF. As DNA, the CDR3 is TGTGCCAGCAGCTTAGTTGTCCTTCACACCGGGGAGCTGTTTTTT.

The chain links TRBV5-6 to TRBJ2-5, with D perhaps TRBD2 (6 bases). The V end lost 0 bases, the J end lost 3 bases, and 12 bases lay between the germline ends. From germline, CDR1 is SGHDT and CDR2 YYEEEE. The CDR3 spans 15 residues. The CDR3 is CASSLVGLPKETQYF. The CDR3 nucleotides are TGTGCCAGCAGCTTGGTGGGACTTCCAAAAGAGACCCAGTACTTC.

This clone occurred once. The chain has TRBV18 and TRBJ1-2, with a tentative D call TRBD1 (5 bases). Deletions cut 3 bases from V and 6 bases from J, with 11 bases between. Germline values: CDR1 KGHSH, CDR2 LQKENI. The CDR3 is made up of 13 amino acids. CDR3 sequence (DNA): TGTGCCAGCTCACCTCCGACAGCTAATGGCTACACCTTC. It translates to CASSPPTANGYTF.

The rearrangement links TRBV18 to TRBJ2-1; 12 bases are a match to TRBD2. Looked up from germline, CDR1 is KGHSH and CDR2 is LQKENI. Trimming removed 5 bases from V and 6 bases from J; junction bases left unmatched: 11. The CDR3 extends over 17 amino acids. CDR3 DNA: TGTGCCAGCTCAATCGGGCTAGCGGGAGGGTCGATCAATGAGCAGTTCTTC. As protein: CASSIGLAGGSINEQFF.

The chain couples TRBV27 to TRBJ2-7; 11 bases match TRBD1. Germline V gene sequence: CDR1 MNHEY, CDR2 SMNVEV (reference sequence). The CDR3 is 16 residues long. With V trimmed by 7 bases and J by 3 bases, 11 bases remained unmatched. CDR3: CASTEGPGTGGYEQYF. CDR3 sequence (DNA): TGTGCCAGCACCGAGGGCCCCGGGACAGGGGGCTACGAGCAGTACTTC.

This clone was detected only once. CDR3 protein: CASSWTGLNEQFF. The CDR3 DNA reads as TGTGCCAGCAGCTGGACAGGGCTCAATGAGCAGTTCTTC. The chain couples TRBV11-2 to TRBJ2-1; 8 nucleotides agree with TRBD1. Germline-derived CDR1 and CDR2 are SGHAT and FQNNGV. The CDR3 spans 13 residues. With V trimmed by 4 bases and J by 6 bases, 2 bases remained unmatched.

At least ten counts were recorded for this clone. The gene calls are TRBV29-1 and TRBJ2-1, with D possibly being TRBD2 (5 bases). Trimming left V 7 bases short and J 0 bases short, with 28 bases between. This CDR3 contains 19 residues. Germline V gene lookup returns CDR1 SQVTM and CDR2 ANQGSEA. The CDR3: CSGVISTGRRQSSYNEQFF. As DNA, the CDR3 is TGCAGCGGTGTCATCTCGACGGGAAGGAGACAATCCTCCTACAATGAGCAGTTCTTC.

The chain combines TRBV7-2 with TRBJ2-2; no firm D call. The CDR3 length is 15 residues. The V end lost 1 base, the J end lost 6 bases, and 12 bases lay between the germline ends. Germline V gene lookup returns CDR1 SGHTA and CDR2 FQGNSA. The CDR3 nucleotides read TGTGCCAGCAGCTTAGTAGGAAGTCCGGCCGGGGAGCTGTTTTTT. This codes for CASSLVGSPAGELFF. Using reference TRBV7-2 and TRBJ2-2 for the parts outside the CDR3, the full variable domain is GAGVSQSPSNKVTEKGKDVELRCDPISGHTALYWYRQSLGQGLEFLIYFQGNSAPDKSGLPSDRFSAERTGGSVSTLTIQRTQQEDSAVYLCASSLVGSPAGELFFGEGSRLTVL.

The chain joins TRBV5-1 to TRBJ1-3; a weak D match, TRBD1 (6 bases). The CDR3 length is 14 residues. CDR1 is SGHRS, CDR2 YFSETQ, per germline. Trimming shortened V by 4 bases and J by 0 bases, and 8 bases separated the two germline ends. The CDR3 bases are TGCGCCAGCAGCCAGGGGACCTCTGGAAACACCATATATTTT. Its translation is CASSQGTSGNTIYF.

Only a few counts were recorded for this clone. The rearrangement joins TRBV7-6 to TRBJ2-2; a possible D gene is TRBD2 (5 bases). The V and J ends lost 5 bases and 4 bases respectively, with 11 bases between them. From germline, CDR1 is SGHVS and CDR2 FNYEAQ. The CDR3 sequence is 14 residues long. CDR3 bases: TGTGCCAGCAGCCCGCTCAGCGGCACCGGGGAGCTGTTTTTT. Amino acid sequence: CASSPLSGTGELFF.

This chain connects TRBV7-2 to TRBJ2-1; D gene uncertain. The CDR3 loop spans 16 amino acids. Germline lookup yields CDR1 SGHTA and CDR2 FQGNSA. V lost 2 bases and J lost 0, with 11 bases in between. CDR3: CASSLYGQSSYNEQFF. Written as DNA, the CDR3 is TGTGCCAGCAGCTTATACGGTCAAAGCTCCTACAATGAGCAGTTCTTC.

The chain employs TRBV7-2 and TRBJ1-4, with D possibly being TRBD1 (6 bases). The CDR3 is made up of 15 amino acids. Germline CDR1 SGHTA, CDR2 FQGNSA. V gave up 1 base and J gave up 7 bases, with 13 bases separating them. This CDR3 is CASSLVGGAGEKLFF. In DNA, the CDR3 is TGTGCCAGCAGCTTAGTAGGGGGGGCAGGTGAAAAACTGTTTTTT.

The chain is built from TRBV7-9 and TRBJ2-5; 10 bases line up with TRBD2. CDR1 and CDR2 from the germline V gene are SEHNR and FQNEAQ (reference sequence). The CDR3 length is 15 residues. The ends lost 5 bases at V and 5 bases at J; junction bases unmatched: 8. CDR3 in amino acids: CASSGGLALGETQYF. The DNA of the CDR3 is TGTGCCAGCAGCGGGGGACTAGCGCTAGGGGAGACCCAGTACTTC.

The chain links TRBV10-3 to TRBJ1-2; possibly TRBD1 for D (5 bases). Germline V gene lookup returns CDR1 ENHRY and CDR2 SYGVKD. This CDR3 is built from 14 residues. The V end was cut by 4 bases, the J end by 8 bases, with 17 bases between. CDR3 nucleotides: TGTGCCATCAGTGGTTCCGGGGGGGACGTGGGCTACACCTTC. Translating gives CAISGSGGDVGYTF.

The genes are TRBV5-1 and TRBJ2-2, with D unresolved. Looked up from germline, CDR1 is SGHRS and CDR2 is YFSETQ. This CDR3 comprises 14 residues. V was pared by 10 bases and J by 5 bases, with 18 bases between. The CDR3 loop reads CAARGETATGELFF. The DNA for the CDR3 is TGCGCCGCCCGCGGAGAGACGGCTACCGGGGAGCTGTTTTTT.

This chain connects TRBV19 to TRBJ1-2, with TRBD1 as a possible D gene (5 bases). Trimming stripped 3 bases from V and 3 bases from J, with 11 bases between. The CDR3 is 14 residues long. The germline V gene encodes CDR1 LNHDA and CDR2 SQIVND (reference sequence). This CDR3 is CASSIARGHYGYTF. CDR3 DNA: TGTGCCAGTAGTATTGCCCGGGGCCACTATGGCTACACCTTC.

The chain has TRBV4-3 and TRBJ2-7; 7 nucleotides align to TRBD2. The trim removed 4 bases at V and 3 bases at J, leaving 9 bases unmatched. This CDR3 has 15 amino acids. In germline, CDR1 is LGHNA, CDR2 YSLEER. CDR3 sequence (DNA): TGCGCCAGCAGCCTAGACGGCGGGAGAGACTACGAGCAGTACTTC. Residues: CASSLDGGRDYEQYF.